This T cell receptor beta chain was identified during a study of cytomegalovirus exposure and HLA in healthy donors. At the level of the study: Ancestry clustering placed about 86% of 300 to 400 genotyped donors in the Caucasian-associated cluster.

This clone was detected only a few times. Its target is not known. The PCR ran on 60 Vbeta and 13 Jbeta primers. Repertoires were generated with immunoSEQ multiplex PCR, while TCRdb's copy carries only in-frame clones and drops some. The table has 70,000 or so clones, about 70% seen once. The CDR3 totals 15 residues. The V segment lost 3 bases and the J segment 1 base; nucleotides outside the gene matches: 5. The germline gives CDR1 LNHDA, CDR2 SQIVND (reference sequence). General study points: Later analysis identified several of the most significant clusters that appeared linked to common viral pathogens. Most TCR sequences were seen very rarely across donors, but some public TCRs occurred in many.

Sequencing was performed on PBMCs. The rearrangement uses TRBV19 and TRBJ2-7; TRBD2 agrees at 8 bases. This TCR derives from a young woman in good health and CMV-seronegative. The CDR3 nucleotides read TGTGCCAGTAGTATTGTTAGCGGGGAGTCCTACGAGCAGTACTTC. It encodes CASSIVSGESYEQYF.